Described below is a single TCR beta chain sequence and its context. Its antigen remains unknown. At one end, the junction sequence differs from germline, possibly due to a read error. This sample is part of a study of T-cell reconstitution after alpha-beta-depleted transplantation in children. Notes on the study in general: A year post-transplant, T-cell counts and diversity derived mostly from newly produced T cells. From surviving recipient T cells and thymic progenitors came the high day-60 TCRbeta diversity observed in some patients. As was reported, about two months after transplant, alpha-beta T cells came from several hundred expanded graft clones.

A TCRbeta library incorporating unique molecular identifiers was prepared. TCRdb fed the PCR reads into MiXCR, producing one record per CDR3 protein. The sample lists tens of thousands of distinct CDR3 sequences, less than 20% seen once, with around half in the top ten. CDR1 and CDR2 from the germline V gene are SEHNR and FQNEAQ (reference sequence). The CDR3 contains 11 residues. Here the sequenced sample was PBMCs, mostly from graft donor cells, taken 360 days after TCRalphabeta/CD19-depleted stem cell transplant. The chain combines TRBV7-9 with TRBJ2-5; D is perhaps TRBD1 or TRBD2 (5 bases each). The TCR originated in a male patient aged 2 to 10 who had a stem cell transplant for acute lymphoblastic leukemia, so the T cells may come from the graft donor. DNA for the CDR3: TGTGCCAGCAGCCTATTCGGGACCCGGTACTTC. It encodes CASSLFGTRYF.